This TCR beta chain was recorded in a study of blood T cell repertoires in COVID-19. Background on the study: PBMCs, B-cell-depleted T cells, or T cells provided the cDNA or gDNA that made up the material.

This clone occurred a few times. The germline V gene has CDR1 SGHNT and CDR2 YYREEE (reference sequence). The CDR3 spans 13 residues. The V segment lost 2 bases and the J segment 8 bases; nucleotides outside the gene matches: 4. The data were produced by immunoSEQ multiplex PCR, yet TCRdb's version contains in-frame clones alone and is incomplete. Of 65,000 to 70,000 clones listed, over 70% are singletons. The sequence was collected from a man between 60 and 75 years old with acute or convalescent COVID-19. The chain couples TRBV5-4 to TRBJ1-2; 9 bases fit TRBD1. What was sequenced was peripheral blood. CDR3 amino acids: CASSLQGAGGYTF. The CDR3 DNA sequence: TGTGCCAGCAGCTTACAGGGGGCGGGAGGCTACACCTTC.